The present entry profiles one TCR beta chain with its context. The CDR3 totals 19 residues. With V trimmed by 4 bases and J by 4 bases, 17 bases remained unmatched. CDR1 is SGHRS and CDR2 is YFSETQ in the germline V gene. As processed by the authors: Reference gene primer amplification in the assay estimated nucleated cell counts. Profiled with immunoSEQ multiplex PCR; TCRdb holds only in-frame clones, not every one. The DNA was the basis for D and trimming; V, J and clone size are from that table. The profile shows 130,000 or so clones, 80% to 90% of them singletons. This specimen belongs to a study of blood T cell repertoires in COVID-19. At the level of the study: Sites across the United States, Italy and Spain contributed samples from acute and convalescent COVID-19. Nucleic acid was either cDNA or gDNA, and it came from T cells, B-cell-depleted T cells, or PBMCs.

The chain couples TRBV5-1 to TRBJ2-2; TRBD1 matches 9 bases. Sequencing used peripheral blood. The clonotype originates from a man between 50 and 59 years old with active or convalescent COVID-19. CDR3 in DNA: TGCGCCAGCAGCCCAGGGGCCCGCGGGACAGGGTTTAGCACCGGGGAGCTGTTTTTT. This translates into CASSPGARGTGFSTGELFF.